The 6 T cell receptor beta chains presented below share a single source sample, sequenced in a study of blood T cell repertoires in COVID-19. Generated by immunoSEQ multiplex PCR, the TCRdb table keeps only in-frame clones and is missing some. This sample carries over 80,000 clones, around 87% of them seen once, and the ten largest clones take nearly 20%. What was sequenced was peripheral blood. The receptors were sampled from a human donor in a cohort sampled during active COVID-19.

The chain employs TRBV29-1 and TRBJ2-7; possibly TRBD2 for D (5 bases). CDR1 SQVTM and CDR2 ANQGSEA come from the germline V gene. Trimming took off 0 bases at V and 6 bases at J, with 18 bases between the two ends. The CDR3 is 15 residues long. The CDR3 spells CSVEDRGGLPGEQYF. For the CDR3, the DNA is TGCAGCGTTGAAGATCGGGGTGGCCTTCCCGGCGAGCAGTACTTC.

The rearrangement joins TRBV9 to TRBJ1-2, with D possibly being TRBD1 (6 bases). This CDR3 region has 13 residues. The V and J ends lost 3 bases and 7 bases respectively, with 13 bases between them. CDR1 SGDLS and CDR2 YYNGEE come from the germline V gene. The CDR3 sequence: CASSGTGRGGYTF. The CDR3 nucleotides are TGTGCCAGCAGCGGTACAGGGAGGGGTGGCTACACCTTC.

This chain connects TRBV5-1 to TRBJ2-3; TRBD2 aligns across 12 bases. This CDR3 contains 18 residues. After removal of 5 bases from V and 1 base from J, the junction contained 11 bases not matched to a gene. Germline loops: CDR1 SGHRS, CDR2 YFSETQ. This CDR3 reads CASRTSGSTSSGTDTQYF. The CDR3 DNA reads as TGCGCCAGCAGGACTAGCGGGAGCACTTCGTCTGGCACAGATACGCAGTATTTT. Drawing the rest from reference TRBV5-1 and TRBJ2-3, the complete variable domain is KAGVTQTPRYLIKTRGQQVTLSCSPISGHRSVSWYQQTPGQGLQFLFEYFSETQRNKGNFPGRFSGRQFSNSRSEMNVSTLELGDSALYLCASRTSGSTSSGTDTQYFGPGTRLTVL.

This chain uses TRBV4-3 with TRBJ2-7, with D uncertain. V was clipped by 0 bases and J by 2 bases, with 11 bases between them. This CDR3 is 15 amino acids long. CDR1 and CDR2 from the germline V gene are LGHNA and YSLEER. The DNA for the CDR3 is TGCGCCAGCAGCCAAGAACCCGCTAGGACCTACGAGCAGTACTTC. It yields the protein CASSQEPARTYEQYF.

This chain connects TRBV7-6 to TRBJ1-5; TRBD1 agrees at 7 bases. This CDR3 is built from 13 residues. Germline CDR1 reads SGHVS; CDR2 reads FNYEAQ. J lost 5 bases, V lost 2 bases, and 0 bases had no gene match. The CDR3 bases are TGTGCCAGCAGCTTAAGGGGGCATCAGCCCCAGCATTTT. As protein: CASSLRGHQPQHF.

The CDR3 loop reads CASSPGLAGQVSYEQYF. CDR3 coding DNA: TGTGCCAGCAGCCCGGGACTAGCGGGACAGGTCTCCTACGAGCAGTACTTC. V is TRBV5-6 and J is TRBJ2-7, with 13 bases identical to TRBD2. This CDR3 has 17 amino acids. Trimming cost V 4 bases and J 0 bases; bases outside gene matches: 7. In germline, CDR1 is SGHDT, CDR2 YYEEEE.